The next 19 T cell receptor beta chains were all read from a single sample in a study of technical replicates of blood from a handful of donors. Only in-frame clones appear in the TCRdb table, and some are missing; sequencing was by immunoSEQ multiplex PCR. Here the sample spans some 87,000 clones, around nine tenths being singletons. The specimen was T cells isolated from PBMCs. All receptors derive from a human donor in good health.

The rearrangement uses TRBV19 and TRBJ2-1; 7 bases are a match to TRBD1. CDR3 size: 15 residues. The V and J ends lost 7 bases and 4 bases, in that order; junction bases with no gene match: 10. Germline V lookup: CDR1 LNHDA, CDR2 SQIVND (reference sequence). For the CDR3, the DNA is TGTGCCAGTACTAGAGGACAGGACGTATACAATGAGCAGTTCTTC. Translating it yields CASTRGQDVYNEQFF.

The CDR3 bases are TGTGCCACCCAGGGGGAGCGTAGAGATACGCAGTATTTT. Protein sequence: CATQGERRDTQYF. The gene calls are TRBV5-4 and TRBJ2-3; 7 nucleotides agree with TRBD1. CDR1 is SGHNT, CDR2 YYREEE, per germline (reference sequence). Unmatched junction bases numbered 9, after V lost 9 bases and J lost 5 bases. The CDR3 has 13 amino acids. Full variable domain (rest looked up from reference TRBV5-4 and TRBJ2-3): ETGVTQSPTHLIKTRGQQVTLRCSSQSGHNTVSWYQQALGQGPQFIFQYYREEENGRGNFPPRFSGLQFPNYSSELNVNALELDDSALYLCATQGERRDTQYFGPGTRLTVL.

This chain connects TRBV5-1 to TRBJ2-3; 7 bases are shared with TRBD2. The V segment lost 4 bases and the J segment 3 bases; nucleotides outside the gene matches: 23. Looked up from germline, CDR1 is SGHRS and CDR2 is YFSETQ. The CDR3 runs 20 residues. DNA of the CDR3: TGCGCCAGCAGCCACACATATGGCCCGTTGCGGGAGTCAGGTACAGATACGCAGTATTTT. This sequence encodes CASSHTYGPLRESGTDTQYF.

The rearrangement uses TRBV5-6 and TRBJ2-7; maybe TRBD2 (6 bases). Germline loops: CDR1 SGHDT, CDR2 YYEEEE. V lost 4 bases and J lost 3, with 14 bases in between. The CDR3 loop spans 14 amino acids. The chain's CDR3 is CASSPAGTSYEQYF. DNA for the CDR3: TGTGCCAGCAGCCCAGCGGGCACCAGCTACGAGCAGTACTTC.

The V call is TRBV5-6, the J call TRBJ2-2, with 11 bases that match TRBD2. Germline V gene sequence: CDR1 SGHDT, CDR2 YYEEEE. Trimming at V came to 5 bases and at J to 2 bases, leaving 2 bases not matched to a gene. The CDR3 covers 15 residues. CDR3 loop: CASRGLAVNTGELFF. DNA of the CDR3: TGTGCCAGCAGGGGACTAGCGGTTAACACCGGGGAGCTGTTTTTT.

The chain carries TRBV4-3 and TRBJ1-1, with D maybe TRBD1 (5 bases). V lost 2 bases, J lost 5 bases, and 12 bases lay in between. The CDR3 runs 14 residues. Germline V gene sequence: CDR1 LGHNA, CDR2 YSLEER. Here the CDR3 reads CASSQYGGGTEAFF. CDR3 DNA: TGCGCCAGCAGCCAATATGGGGGGGGGACTGAAGCTTTCTTT.

V gene TRBV5-1 combines with J gene TRBJ2-7; 9 nucleotides line up with TRBD1. The CDR3 has 15 residues. CDR1 is SGHRS, CDR2 YFSETQ, per germline. V was pared by 4 bases and J by 6 bases, with 11 bases of the junction left unmatched. The CDR3 loop reads CASSPLSGQGSEQYF. The DNA of the CDR3 is TGCGCCAGCAGCCCACTATCGGGACAGGGAAGCGAGCAGTACTTC.

The chain combines TRBV5-7 with TRBJ1-1; D remains ambiguous. TRBV5-7 is placed among ORFs of uncertain function. CDR3 size: 18 residues. Trimming pared 9 bases from V and 0 bases from J, leaving 27 bases between. For the CDR3, the DNA is TGTGCCACCCATGGGTTCAAGCCACGGGCGGGGATGAACACTGAAGCTTTCTTT. Protein: CATHGFKPRAGMNTEAFF.

The chain employs TRBV28 and TRBJ1-5, with 8 nucleotides matching TRBD1. There are 18 residues in the CDR3. V was pared by 5 bases and J by 0 bases, with 12 bases of the junction left unmatched. Germline V gene lookup returns CDR1 MDHEN and CDR2 SYDVKM. The CDR3 loop is CASSRFDRGRYSNQPQHF. As DNA, the CDR3 is TGTGCCAGCAGTCGATTCGACAGGGGCCGATATAGCAATCAGCCCCAGCATTTT. Complete variable domain (other parts from reference TRBV28 and TRBJ1-5): DVKVTQSSRYLVKRTGEKVFLECVQDMDHENMFWYRQDPGLGLRLIYFSYDVKMKEKGDIPEGYSVSREKKERFSLILESASTNQTSMYLCASSRFDRGRYSNQPQHFGDGTRLSIL.

The rearrangement joins TRBV2 to TRBJ2-1, with D maybe TRBD1 (6 bases). Trimming took 9 bases from V and 10 from J, leaving 10 bases between them. The CDR3 has 10 residues. Germline CDR1 SNHLY, CDR2 FYNNEI. The chain's CDR3 is CASIQGEQFF. In DNA, the CDR3 is TGTGCCAGTATACAGGGAGAGCAGTTCTTC.

This clone has just a few counts. The chain joins TRBV6-5 to TRBJ2-2; 7 bases line up with TRBD1. V lost 4 bases to trimming and J lost 6 bases; unmatched junction nucleotides: 2. Germline V gene data show CDR1 as MNHEY and CDR2 as SVGAGI. The CDR3 is 13 amino acids. The CDR3 spells CASSWQGAGELFF. The CDR3 DNA follows: TGTGCCAGCAGTTGGCAGGGGGCCGGGGAGCTGTTTTTT.

V usage is TRBV6-5 and J usage is TRBJ1-1; D ambiguous. The V and J ends lost 6 bases and 0 bases respectively, with 8 bases between them. The CDR3 consists of 13 residues. Germline V gene sequence: CDR1 MNHEY, CDR2 SVGAGI. This chain's CDR3 is CASRDTMNTEAFF. In DNA, the CDR3 is TGTGCCAGCAGAGACACAATGAACACTGAAGCTTTCTTT.

This chain connects TRBV11-1 to TRBJ1-2; possibly TRBD1 for D (5 bases). The CDR3 runs 12 residues. V dropped 2 bases and J dropped 4 bases, with 5 bases sitting between them. CDR1 is SGHAT, CDR2 FQDESV, per germline (reference sequence). The CDR3 DNA is TGTGCCAGCAGCTTACAGGGCTATGGCTACACCTTC. This codes for CASSLQGYGYTF.

The V call is TRBV7-3, the J call TRBJ2-2; D unresolved. The germline V gene encodes CDR1 SGHTA and CDR2 FQGTGA. The CDR3 spans 14 residues. The V end was cut by 5 bases, the J end by 1 base, with 8 bases between. The CDR3 nucleotides read TGTGCCAGCAGCCCTGCTAGGAACACCGGGGAGCTGTTTTTT. Its translation is CASSPARNTGELFF.

The chain employs TRBV5-1 and TRBJ1-2, with D tentatively TRBD1 (6 bases). CDR1 SGHRS and CDR2 YFSETQ come from the germline V gene. V dropped 2 bases and J dropped 8 bases, with 16 bases sitting between them. The length of the CDR3 is 14 residues. DNA for the CDR3: TGCGCCAGCAGCTTTGGCAGGGGTCCGCAGGGCTACACCTTC. Amino acid sequence: CASSFGRGPQGYTF. Based on the CDR3 plus reference TRBV5-1 and TRBJ1-2, the full variable domain is KAGVTQTPRYLIKTRGQQVTLSCSPISGHRSVSWYQQTPGQGLQFLFEYFSETQRNKGNFPGRFSGRQFSNSRSEMNVSTLELGDSALYLCASSFGRGPQGYTFGSGTRLTVV.

The chain carries TRBV4-3 and TRBJ2-1; TRBD2 might be the D (6 bases). The CDR3 is made up of 15 amino acids. Germline V gene data show CDR1 as LGHNA and CDR2 as YSLEER. V was clipped by 1 base and J by 4 bases, with 11 bases between them. CDR3 in DNA: TGCGCCAGCAGCCAAGGTGGGGGGATGTACAATGAGCAGTTCTTC. Amino acid sequence: CASSQGGGMYNEQFF.

J is TRBJ1-2 and V is TRBV29-1; 11 nucleotides agree with TRBD1. The CDR3 totals 13 residues. In germline, CDR1 is SQVTM, CDR2 ANQGSEA. The V and J ends lost 5 bases and 2 bases, in that order; junction bases with no gene match: 1. This chain's CDR3 is CSVRDRGNYGYTF. The CDR3 DNA follows: TGCAGCGTTCGGGACAGGGGGAACTATGGCTACACCTTC.

The chain links TRBV12-5 to TRBJ2-7; no clear D gene. Trimming took 4 bases from V and 4 from J, leaving 11 bases between them. Germline values: CDR1 LGHNT, CDR2 FRNRAP. This CDR3 contains 13 residues. CDR3 in DNA: TGTGCTAGTGGTTCAAGGAGATCTTACGAGCAGTACTTC. It translates to CASGSRRSYEQYF. The full variable domain, its missing parts supplied by reference TRBV12-5 and TRBJ2-7, is DARVTQTPRHKVTEMGQEVTMRCQPILGHNTVFWYRQTMMQGLELLAYFRNRAPLDDSGMPKDRFSAEMPDATLATLKIQPSEPRDSAVYFCASGSRRSYEQYFGPGTRLTVT.

V gene TRBV7-2 combines with J gene TRBJ2-3; 7 nucleotides match TRBD2. J gave up 4 bases and V 5 bases, and 12 bases lay outside the gene matches. Germline CDR1 reads SGHTA; CDR2 reads FQGNSA. The CDR3 spans 16 residues. CDR3 sequence reads: CASSPEAGAPPDTQYF. The CDR3 nucleotides are TGTGCCAGCAGCCCAGAGGCGGGAGCCCCCCCAGATACGCAGTATTTT.